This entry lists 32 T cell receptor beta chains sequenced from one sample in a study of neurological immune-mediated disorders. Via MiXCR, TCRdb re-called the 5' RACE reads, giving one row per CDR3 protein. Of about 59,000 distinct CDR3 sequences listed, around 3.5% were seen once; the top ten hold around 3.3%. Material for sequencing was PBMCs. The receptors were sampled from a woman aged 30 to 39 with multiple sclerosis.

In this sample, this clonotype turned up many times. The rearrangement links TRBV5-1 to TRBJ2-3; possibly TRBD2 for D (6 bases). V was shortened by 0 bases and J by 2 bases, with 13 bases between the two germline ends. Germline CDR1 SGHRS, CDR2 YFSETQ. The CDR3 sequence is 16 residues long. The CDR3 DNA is TGCGCCAGCAGCTTGGCGGGGGTTAGCGTCACAGATACGCAGTATTTT. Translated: CASSLAGVSVTDTQYF.

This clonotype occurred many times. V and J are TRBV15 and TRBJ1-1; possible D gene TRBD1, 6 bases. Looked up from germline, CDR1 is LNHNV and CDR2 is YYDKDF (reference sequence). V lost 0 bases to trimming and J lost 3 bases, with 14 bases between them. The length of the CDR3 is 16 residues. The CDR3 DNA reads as TGTGCCACCAGCAGAGATATTGAGGGGGTTCACACTGAAGCTTTCTTT. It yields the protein CATSRDIEGVHTEAFF.

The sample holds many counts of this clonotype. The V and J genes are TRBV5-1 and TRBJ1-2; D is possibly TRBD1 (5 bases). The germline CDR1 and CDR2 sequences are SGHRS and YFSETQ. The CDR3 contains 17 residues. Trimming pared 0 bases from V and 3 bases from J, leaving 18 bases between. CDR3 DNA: TGCGCCAGCAGCTTGGCGTTAACGGGGGACGGACACTATGGCTACACCTTC. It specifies CASSLALTGDGHYGYTF.

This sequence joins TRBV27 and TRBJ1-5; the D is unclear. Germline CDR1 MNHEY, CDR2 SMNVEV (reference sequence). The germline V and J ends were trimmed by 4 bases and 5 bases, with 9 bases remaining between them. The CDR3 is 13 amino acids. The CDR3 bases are TGTGCCAGCAGTTCATTCACCGATCAGCCCCAGCATTTT. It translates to CASSSFTDQPQHF.

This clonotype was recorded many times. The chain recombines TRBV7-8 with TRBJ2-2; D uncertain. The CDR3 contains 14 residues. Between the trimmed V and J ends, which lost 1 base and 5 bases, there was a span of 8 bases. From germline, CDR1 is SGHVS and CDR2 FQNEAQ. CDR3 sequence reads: CASSLDSFTGELFF. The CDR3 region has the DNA TGTGCCAGCAGCTTAGATTCTTTTACCGGGGAGCTGTTTTTT.

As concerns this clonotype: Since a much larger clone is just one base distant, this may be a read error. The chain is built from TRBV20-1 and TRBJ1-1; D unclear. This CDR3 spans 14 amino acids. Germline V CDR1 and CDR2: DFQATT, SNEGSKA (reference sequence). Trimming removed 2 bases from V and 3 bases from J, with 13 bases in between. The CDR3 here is CSARIPGNDTEAFF. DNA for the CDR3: TGCAGTGCTAGAATTCCGGGAAACGACACTGAAGCTTTCTTT.

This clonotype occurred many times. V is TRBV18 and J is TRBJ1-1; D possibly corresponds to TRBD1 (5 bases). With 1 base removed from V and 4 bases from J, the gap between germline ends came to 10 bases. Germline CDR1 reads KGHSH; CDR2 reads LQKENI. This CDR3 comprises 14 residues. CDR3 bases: TGTGCCAGCTCACCACAGCGGGGGATCACTGAAGCTTTCTTT. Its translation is CASSPQRGITEAFF.

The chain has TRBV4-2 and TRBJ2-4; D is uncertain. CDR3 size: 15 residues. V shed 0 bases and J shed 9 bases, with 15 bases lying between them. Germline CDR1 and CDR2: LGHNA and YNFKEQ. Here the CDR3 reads CASSQDYRLGSIQYF. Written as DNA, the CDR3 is TGTGCCAGCAGCCAAGACTATCGGCTAGGCTCCATTCAGTACTTC.

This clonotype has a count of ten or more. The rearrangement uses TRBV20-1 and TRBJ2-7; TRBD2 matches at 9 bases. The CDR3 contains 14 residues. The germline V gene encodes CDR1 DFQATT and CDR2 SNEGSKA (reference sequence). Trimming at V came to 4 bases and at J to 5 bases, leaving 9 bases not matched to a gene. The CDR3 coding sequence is TGCAGTGCTACCCTTAGCGGGAGATTTGACGAGCAGTACTTC. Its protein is CSATLSGRFDEQYF.

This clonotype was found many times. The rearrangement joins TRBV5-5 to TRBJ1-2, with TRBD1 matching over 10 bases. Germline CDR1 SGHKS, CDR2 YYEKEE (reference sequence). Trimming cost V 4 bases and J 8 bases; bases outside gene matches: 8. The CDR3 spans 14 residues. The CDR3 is CASSAQTGGRGYTF. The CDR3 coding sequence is TGTGCCAGCAGCGCCCAGACAGGGGGCAGGGGCTACACCTTC.

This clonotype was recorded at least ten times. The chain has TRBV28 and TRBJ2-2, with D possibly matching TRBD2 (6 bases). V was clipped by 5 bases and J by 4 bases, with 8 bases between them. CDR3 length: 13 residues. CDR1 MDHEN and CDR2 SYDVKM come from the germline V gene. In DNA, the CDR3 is TGTGCCAGCAGTGGACTAATCACCGGGGAGCTGTTTTTT. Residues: CASSGLITGELFF.

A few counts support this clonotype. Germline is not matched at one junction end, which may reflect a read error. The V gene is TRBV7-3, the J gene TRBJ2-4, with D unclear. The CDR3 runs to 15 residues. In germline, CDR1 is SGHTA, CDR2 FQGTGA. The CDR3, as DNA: TGTGCCAGCTGTGGCTGCTGCTGGGCCAAAAAAATTCAGTACTTC. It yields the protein CASCGCCWAKKIQYF.

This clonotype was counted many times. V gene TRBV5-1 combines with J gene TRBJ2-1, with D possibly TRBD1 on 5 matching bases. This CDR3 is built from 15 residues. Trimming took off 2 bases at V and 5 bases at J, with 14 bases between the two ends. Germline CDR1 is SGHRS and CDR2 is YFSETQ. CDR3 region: CASSFRASSDNEQFF. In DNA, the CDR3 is TGCGCCAGCAGCTTCAGGGCCTCTTCCGACAATGAGCAGTTCTTC.

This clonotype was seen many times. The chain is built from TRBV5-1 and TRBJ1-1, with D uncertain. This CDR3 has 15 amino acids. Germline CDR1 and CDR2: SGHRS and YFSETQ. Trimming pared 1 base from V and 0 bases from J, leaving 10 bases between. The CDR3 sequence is CASSLRSGVNTEAFF. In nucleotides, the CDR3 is TGCGCCAGCAGCTTGAGGAGCGGGGTGAACACTGAAGCTTTCTTT.

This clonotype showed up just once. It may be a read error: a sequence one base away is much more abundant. The CDR3 coding sequence is TGTGTCAGCAGCCGCTCCGACACGACTAACTATGGCTACACCTTC. It codes for CVSSRSDTTNYGYTF. This sequence joins TRBV9 and TRBJ1-2; the D is unclear. CDR1 SGDLS and CDR2 YYNGEE come from the germline V gene. The CDR3 is 15 residues long.

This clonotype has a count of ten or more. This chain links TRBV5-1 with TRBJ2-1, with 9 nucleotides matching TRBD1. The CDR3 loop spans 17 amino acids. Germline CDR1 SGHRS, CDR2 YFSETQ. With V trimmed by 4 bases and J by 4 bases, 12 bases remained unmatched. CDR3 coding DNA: TGCGCCAGCAGCCTGGGACAGGGAAATTATAGGTACAATGAGCAGTTCTTC. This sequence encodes CASSLGQGNYRYNEQFF. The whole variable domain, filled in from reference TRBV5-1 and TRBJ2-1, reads KAGVTQTPRYLIKTRGQQVTLSCSPISGHRSVSWYQQTPGQGLQFLFEYFSETQRNKGNFPGRFSGRQFSNSRSEMNVSTLELGDSALYLCASSLGQGNYRYNEQFFGPGTRLTVL.

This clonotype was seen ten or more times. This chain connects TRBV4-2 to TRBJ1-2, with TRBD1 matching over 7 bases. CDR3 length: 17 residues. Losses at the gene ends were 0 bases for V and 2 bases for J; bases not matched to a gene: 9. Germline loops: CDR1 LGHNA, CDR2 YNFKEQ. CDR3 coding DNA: TGTGCCAGCAGCCAAGAAGATACGGACAGGTTGAACTATGGCTACACCTTC. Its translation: CASSQEDTDRLNYGYTF.

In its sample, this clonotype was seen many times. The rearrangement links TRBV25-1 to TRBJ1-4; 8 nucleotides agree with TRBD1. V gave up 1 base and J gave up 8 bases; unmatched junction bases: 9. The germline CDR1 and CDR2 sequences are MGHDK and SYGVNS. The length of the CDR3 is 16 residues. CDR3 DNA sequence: TGTGCCAGCAGTGAATTCGGGACAGGAGAAGGCGAAAAACTGTTTTTT. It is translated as CASSEFGTGEGEKLFF.

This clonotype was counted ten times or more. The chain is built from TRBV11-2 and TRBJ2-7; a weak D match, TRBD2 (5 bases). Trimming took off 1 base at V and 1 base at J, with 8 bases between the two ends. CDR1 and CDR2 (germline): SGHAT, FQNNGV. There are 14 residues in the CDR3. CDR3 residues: CASSLGSGSYEQYF. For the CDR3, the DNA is TGTGCCAGCAGCTTAGGTTCGGGATCCTACGAGCAGTACTTC.

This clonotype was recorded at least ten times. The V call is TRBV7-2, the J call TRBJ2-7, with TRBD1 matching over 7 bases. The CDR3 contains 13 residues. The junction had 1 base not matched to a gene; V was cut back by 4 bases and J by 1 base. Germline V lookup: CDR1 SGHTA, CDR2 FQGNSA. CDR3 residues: CASSWGQSYEQYF. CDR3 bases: TGTGCCAGCAGCTGGGGACAGTCCTACGAGCAGTACTTC.

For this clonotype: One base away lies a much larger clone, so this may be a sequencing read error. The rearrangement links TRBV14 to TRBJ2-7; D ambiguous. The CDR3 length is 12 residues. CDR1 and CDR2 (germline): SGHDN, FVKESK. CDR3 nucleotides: TGTGCCAACAGCCAAGTCTCTTACGAGCAGTACTTC. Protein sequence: CANSQVSYEQYF.

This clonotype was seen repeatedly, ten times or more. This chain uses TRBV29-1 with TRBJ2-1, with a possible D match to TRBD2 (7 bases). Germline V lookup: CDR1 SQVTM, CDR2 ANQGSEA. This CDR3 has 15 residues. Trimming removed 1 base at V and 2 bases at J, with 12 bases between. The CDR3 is CSVEARGGAYNEQFF. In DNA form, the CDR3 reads TGCAGCGTTGAAGCGAGGGGGGGCGCCTACAATGAGCAGTTCTTC.

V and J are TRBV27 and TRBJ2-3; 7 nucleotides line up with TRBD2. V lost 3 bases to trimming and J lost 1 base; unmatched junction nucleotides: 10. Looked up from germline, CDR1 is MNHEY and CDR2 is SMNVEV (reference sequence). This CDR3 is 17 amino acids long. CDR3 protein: CASSLRKGLAGTDTQYF. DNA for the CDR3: TGTGCCAGCAGTTTGCGAAAGGGGCTAGCGGGCACAGATACGCAGTATTTT.

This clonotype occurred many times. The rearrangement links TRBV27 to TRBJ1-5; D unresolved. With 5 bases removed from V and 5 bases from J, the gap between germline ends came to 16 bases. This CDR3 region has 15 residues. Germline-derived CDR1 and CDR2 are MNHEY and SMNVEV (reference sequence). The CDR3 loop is CASSHRRDWDQPQHF. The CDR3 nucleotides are TGTGCCAGCAGTCATCGGCGGGATTGGGATCAGCCCCAGCATTTT.

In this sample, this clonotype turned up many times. The CDR3 DNA reads as TGTGCCAGCAGTTACGTTTCCACAGGGGGAACTGATGGCTACACCTTC. This sequence encodes CASSYVSTGGTDGYTF. This sequence joins TRBV6-5 and TRBJ1-2, with 8 positions matching TRBD1. CDR3 length: 16 amino acids. Germline values: CDR1 MNHEY, CDR2 SVGAGI. Germline trimming cut 2 bases from V and 6 bases from J; bases unmatched to any gene: 11.

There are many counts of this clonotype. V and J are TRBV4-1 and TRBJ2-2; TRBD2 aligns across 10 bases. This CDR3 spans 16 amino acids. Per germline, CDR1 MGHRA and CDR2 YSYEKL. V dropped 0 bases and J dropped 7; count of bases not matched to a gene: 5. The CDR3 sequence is CASSQERPSGGGELFF. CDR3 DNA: TGCGCCAGCAGCCAAGAGCGGCCTAGCGGGGGCGGGGAGCTGTTTTTT.

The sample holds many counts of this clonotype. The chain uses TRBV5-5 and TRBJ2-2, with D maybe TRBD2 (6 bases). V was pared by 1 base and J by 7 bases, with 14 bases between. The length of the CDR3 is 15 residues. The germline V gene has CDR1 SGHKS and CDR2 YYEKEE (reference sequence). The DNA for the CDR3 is TGTGCCAGCAGCTTGTTGGAGGGTGGTATCGGGGAGCTGTTTTTT. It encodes CASSLLEGGIGELFF.

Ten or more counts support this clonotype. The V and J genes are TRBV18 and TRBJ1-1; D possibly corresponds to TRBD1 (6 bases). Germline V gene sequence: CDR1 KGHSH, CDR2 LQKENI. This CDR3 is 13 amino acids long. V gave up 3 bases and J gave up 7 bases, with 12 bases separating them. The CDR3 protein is CASSPTSTGEAFF. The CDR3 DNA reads TGTGCCAGCTCACCTACCTCGACAGGTGAAGCTTTCTTT. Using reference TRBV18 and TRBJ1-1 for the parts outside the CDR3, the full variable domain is NAGVMQNPRHLVRRRGQEARLRCSPMKGHSHVYWYRQLPEEGLKFMVYLQKENIIDESGMPKERFSAEFPKEGPSILRIQQVVRGDSAAYFCASSPTSTGEAFFGQGTRLTVV.

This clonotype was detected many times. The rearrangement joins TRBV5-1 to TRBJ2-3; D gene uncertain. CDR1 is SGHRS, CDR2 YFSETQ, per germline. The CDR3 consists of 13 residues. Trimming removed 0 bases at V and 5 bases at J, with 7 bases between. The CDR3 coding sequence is TGCGCCAGCAGCTTGGGGACCGGAGATACGCAGTATTTT. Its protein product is CASSLGTGDTQYF. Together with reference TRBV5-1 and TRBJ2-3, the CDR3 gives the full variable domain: KAGVTQTPRYLIKTRGQQVTLSCSPISGHRSVSWYQQTPGQGLQFLFEYFSETQRNKGNFPGRFSGRQFSNSRSEMNVSTLELGDSALYLCASSLGTGDTQYFGPGTRLTVL.

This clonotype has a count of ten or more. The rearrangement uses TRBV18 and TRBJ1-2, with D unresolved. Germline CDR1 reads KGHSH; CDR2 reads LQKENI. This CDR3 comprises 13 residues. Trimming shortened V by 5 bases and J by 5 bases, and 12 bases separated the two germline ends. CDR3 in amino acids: CASSTEGGYGYTF. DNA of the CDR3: TGTGCCAGCTCAACGGAGGGAGGATATGGCTACACCTTC.

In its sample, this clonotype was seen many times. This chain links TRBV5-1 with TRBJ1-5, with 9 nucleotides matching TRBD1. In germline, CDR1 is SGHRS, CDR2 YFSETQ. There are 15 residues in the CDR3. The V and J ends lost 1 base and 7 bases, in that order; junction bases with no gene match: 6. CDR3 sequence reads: CASSLTPGQGQPQHF. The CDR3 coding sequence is TGCGCCAGCAGCTTGACCCCGGGACAGGGACAGCCCCAGCATTTT.

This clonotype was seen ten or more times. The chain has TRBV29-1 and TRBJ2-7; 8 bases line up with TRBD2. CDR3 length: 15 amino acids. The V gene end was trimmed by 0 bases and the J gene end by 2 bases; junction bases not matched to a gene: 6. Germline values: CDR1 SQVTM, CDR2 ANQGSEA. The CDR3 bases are TGCAGCGTTGAAGATCACACTAGCGGACCCTACGAGCAGTACTTC. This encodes CSVEDHTSGPYEQYF.